These 3 T cell receptor beta chains originate from one sample sequenced in a study of CD8 T cells in Susac syndrome. Random-hexamer reverse transcription was applied to roughly 0.5 to 1 ug RNA. TCRdb re-analysed the immunoSEQ multiplex PCR reads in MiXCR, keeping a single row per CDR3 protein. The sample has approximately 170,000 distinct CDR3 sequences; about 91% are singletons. The sample taken for sequencing was CD4+ T cells from PBMCs. These receptors came from a human donor in good health.

The CDR3 here is CASSPWQGNEQYF. CDR3 bases: TGTGCCAGCTCACCGTGGCAGGGGAACGAGCAGTACTTC. The J gene is TRBJ2-7, the V gene TRBV18; TRBD1 is a possible D gene (6 bases). Between the trimmed V and J ends, which lost 3 bases and 5 bases, there was a span of 11 bases. CDR1 and CDR2 from the germline V gene are KGHSH and LQKENI. This CDR3 has 13 residues.

The genes are TRBV28 and TRBJ2-7; D remains unclear. This CDR3 has 13 amino acids. The V end lost 4 bases, the J end lost 9 bases, and 16 bases lay between the germline ends. Germline V gene sequence: CDR1 MDHEN, CDR2 SYDVKM. DNA of the CDR3: TGTGCCAGCAGTTCGACAACCTCCCAAGGGCAGTACTTC. Its protein product is CASSSTTSQGQYF.

This clonotype was detected once. The chain joins TRBV3-1 to TRBJ1-4; perhaps TRBD1 as D (5 bases). This CDR3 contains 15 residues. Trimming took 4 bases from V and 5 from J, leaving 14 bases between them. CDR1 and CDR2 (germline): LGHDT, YNNKEL (reference sequence). CDR3 nucleotide sequence: TGTGCCAGCAGCCCACCGGGACGCCAAAATGAAAAACTGTTTTTT. Amino acid sequence: CASSPPGRQNEKLFF.